The T cell receptor (beta chain) under discussion was sequenced for a study of control samples from healthy donors and cancer patients. The table came from immunoSEQ multiplex PCR; TCRdb's copy has only in-frame clones and leaves some out. The table records 50,000 or so clones, around 85% of them present only once. The specimen sequenced was PBMCs. The receptor was derived from a woman between 50 and 59 years old with lung cancer.

The CDR3 DNA reads as TGTGCCATCAGTGACTATCGGGGACGTGGCTACACCTTC. Its protein product is CAISDYRGRGYTF. The chain uses TRBV10-3 and TRBJ1-2; the D gene is possibly TRBD1 (5 bases). The CDR3 length is 13 residues. Germline CDR1 is ENHRY and CDR2 is SYGVKD. V lost 3 bases to trimming and J lost 7 bases, with 12 bases between them.